The entry below describes one T cell receptor (beta chain). Its target is not known. Thawed PBMCs were FACS-sorted into unstimulated CD4+CD25+CD127- regulatory T cells, CD4+CD25- non-regulatory cells, CD4 and CD8 cells. CDR1 and CDR2 (germline): SEHNR, FQNEAQ (reference sequence). The CDR3 is made up of 15 amino acids. The junction had 5 bases not matched to a gene; V was cut back by 5 bases and J by 1 base. This entry belongs to a study of Tregs in tolerant kidney transplant recipients. Generated by immunoSEQ multiplex PCR, the TCRdb table keeps only in-frame clones and is missing some. The table has about 110,000 clones, roughly 89% seen once; the top ten hold approximately 0.3%. Notes on the study in general: Biological reproducibility was not directly addressed in this study.

The sequence derives from a human donor who received a combined kidney and bone marrow transplant. The chain uses TRBV7-9 and TRBJ1-5; 7 nucleotides match TRBD1. The source material was CD4+ T cells from blood, sampled before the transplant. The CDR3, as DNA: TGTGCCAGCAGCCTCCAGGGACAGAGCAATCAGCCCCAGCATTTT. This codes for CASSLQGQSNQPQHF.